This T cell receptor (beta chain) was obtained from a study of blood T cells in healthy people across ages. The study, taken as a whole, reports: There were more naive CD4+ cells and higher diversity in long-lived donors than in aged donors.

Every sample gave at least 6 micrograms of total RNA when it was extracted. This clonotype was detected only a few times. Its specificity is unknown. The authors ran a second PCR of 7 to 11 cycles using a sample-barcoded 5' primer and a J-beta primer mix. TCRdb re-called the 5' RACE reads through MiXCR, storing one row per CDR3 protein. The repertoire includes under 1,100,000 distinct CDR3 sequences, under 30% of them detected once, and approximately 0.7% sits in the top ten. The germline V and J ends were trimmed by 0 bases and 3 bases, with 4 bases remaining between them. The CDR3 sequence is 13 residues long. Germline V gene lookup returns CDR1 KGHDR and CDR2 SFDVKD. These data were also filed under a second study, of T cells of mothers and their children. That paper adds: During the second PCR, the M1S primer introduced sample barcodes along with 2-4 random nucleotides.

V and J are TRBV24-1 and TRBJ2-5; D call uncertain. The TCR was taken from a girl aged 2 to 9 in good health. Sequencing was performed on blood. CDR3 DNA sequence: TGTGCCACCAGTGATTTGACCGAAGAGACCCAGTACTTC. It specifies CATSDLTEETQYF.